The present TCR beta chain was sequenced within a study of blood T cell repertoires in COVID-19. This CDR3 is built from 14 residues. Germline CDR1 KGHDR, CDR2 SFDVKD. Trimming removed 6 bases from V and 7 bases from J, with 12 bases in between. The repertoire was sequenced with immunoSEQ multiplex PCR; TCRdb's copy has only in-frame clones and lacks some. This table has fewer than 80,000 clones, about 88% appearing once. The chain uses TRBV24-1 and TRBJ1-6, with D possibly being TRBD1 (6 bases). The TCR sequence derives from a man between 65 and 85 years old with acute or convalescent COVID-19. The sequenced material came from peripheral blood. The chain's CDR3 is CATSPGTTNSPLHF. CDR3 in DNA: TGTGCCACCAGTCCTGGGACAACCAATTCACCCCTCCACTTT.